The next 8 T cell receptor beta chains were all read from a single sample in a study of regulatory T cells in long-lasting Graves disease. Described time point: newly diagnosed GD, antithyroid drugs for less than 3 months. PBMCs provided the RNA from which the TCR library was made. Arm-PCR of CDR3 regions and iRepertoire HTBI primers were the basis on which TCR beta libraries were built. A single record per CDR3 protein comes from TCRdb applying MiXCR to the multiplex PCR reads. The table has 550,000 to 650,000 distinct CDR3 sequences, 15% to 20% seen once; the top ten hold more than 10%. This sample also appeared in a second study, on T cells in Graves' hyperthyroidism and ophthalmopathy.

Material: peripheral blood mononuclear cells (PBMCs), obtained at new diagnosis, from a patient treated with antithyroid drugs. Receptors originate from a man between 18 and 35 years old with Graves disease.

This clonotype was detected a few times. The chain uses TRBV29-1 and TRBJ2-7; TRBD2 aligns across 11 bases. The germline gives CDR1 SQVTM, CDR2 ANQGSEA. V was pared by 7 bases and J by 6 bases, with 5 bases of the junction left unmatched. The CDR3 has 12 residues. As DNA, the CDR3 is TGCAGCGCCTTGGGACTAGCGGTCGAGCAGTACTTC. Its protein is CSALGLAVEQYF.

This clonotype was detected many times. V and J are TRBV30 and TRBJ1-1, with TRBD1 as a possible D gene (6 bases). Per germline, CDR1 GTSNPN and CDR2 SVGIG (reference sequence). The V end lost 0 bases, the J end lost 1 base, and 12 bases lay between the germline ends. The length of the CDR3 is 15 residues. CDR3 sequence reads: CAWSVLGQRNTEAFF. CDR3 sequence (DNA): TGTGCCTGGAGTGTACTAGGACAGCGGAACACTGAAGCTTTCTTT. Supplemented by reference TRBV30 and TRBJ1-1, the full variable domain reads SQTIHQWPATLVQPVGSPLSLECTVEGTSNPNLYWYRQAAGRGLQLLFYSVGIGQISSEVPQNLSASRPQDRQFILSSKKLLLSDSGFYLCAWSVLGQRNTEAFFGQGTRLTVV.

The V and J genes are TRBV15 and TRBJ1-1; D remains unclear. The CDR3 extends over 14 amino acids. The ends were cut back, 3 bases at V and 8 bases at J, with 16 bases in the middle. Germline V gene sequence: CDR1 LNHNV, CDR2 YYDKDF (reference sequence). DNA for the CDR3: TGTGCCACCAGCAGTCCCGGGATGGATGTCGAAGCTTTCTTT. It is translated as CATSSPGMDVEAFF.

The gene calls are TRBV5-1 and TRBJ2-3, with 8 bases fitting TRBD2. The CDR3 has 17 amino acids. V lost 2 bases and J lost 0; bases outside the gene matches: 8. Germline CDR1 reads SGHRS; CDR2 reads YFSETQ. CDR3 in DNA: TGCGCCAGCAGCTTAATCAAGCGCGGGGGGAGCACAGATACGCAGTATTTT. Translation: CASSLIKRGGSTDTQYF.

The rearrangement joins TRBV5-6 to TRBJ1-1; perhaps TRBD1 as D (5 bases). The ends were cut back, 4 bases at V and 4 bases at J, with 11 bases in the middle. The length of the CDR3 is 13 residues. CDR1 is SGHDT and CDR2 is YYEEEE in the germline V gene. The CDR3 spells CASSGGGVTEAFF. CDR3 bases: TGTGCCAGCAGCGGGGGAGGGGTCACTGAAGCTTTCTTT.

About this clonotype: A far larger clone is just one base off, so this is likely a read error. J is TRBJ1-1 and V is TRBV6-2 or TRBV6-3, with D maybe TRBD1 (5 bases). The germline V gene has CDR1 MNHEY and CDR2 SVGEGT. The CDR3 covers 15 residues. The CDR3: CASSERGGRGTEVFF. The CDR3 nucleotides are TGTGCCAGCAGTGAGAGGGGTGGTAGGGGCACTGAAGTTTTCTTT.

The V gene is TRBV25-1, the J gene TRBJ2-3; D assignment may be TRBD1 or TRBD2 (6 bases each). Germline loops: CDR1 MGHDK, CDR2 SYGVNS. Trimming took 4 bases from V and 2 from J, leaving 19 bases between them. This CDR3 comprises 17 residues. The DNA of the CDR3 is TGTGCCAGCAGTGGGGGGGCGGGACTCCCTTTCACAGATACGCAGTATTTT. Translated, it gives CASSGGAGLPFTDTQYF.

This clonotype was found many times. The chain joins TRBV2 to TRBJ2-4; D ambiguous. The germline CDR1 and CDR2 sequences are SNHLY and FYNNEI. V was clipped by 6 bases and J by 2 bases, with 2 bases between them. The CDR3 length is 11 residues. The CDR3 loop reads CASSSKNIQYF. The CDR3 DNA follows: TGTGCCAGCAGCTCCAAAAACATTCAGTACTTC.